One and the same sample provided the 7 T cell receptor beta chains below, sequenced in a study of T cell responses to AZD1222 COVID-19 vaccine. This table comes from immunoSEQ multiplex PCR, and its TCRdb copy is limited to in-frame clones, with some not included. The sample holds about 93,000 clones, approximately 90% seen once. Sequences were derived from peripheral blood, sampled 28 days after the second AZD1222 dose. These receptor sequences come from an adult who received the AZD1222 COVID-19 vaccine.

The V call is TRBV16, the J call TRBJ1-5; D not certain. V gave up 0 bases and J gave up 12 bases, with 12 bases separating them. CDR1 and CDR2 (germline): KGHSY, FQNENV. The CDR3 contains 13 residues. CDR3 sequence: CASSQSQDGYQHF. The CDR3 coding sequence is TGTGCCAGCAGCCAATCCCAAGACGGATACCAGCATTTT.

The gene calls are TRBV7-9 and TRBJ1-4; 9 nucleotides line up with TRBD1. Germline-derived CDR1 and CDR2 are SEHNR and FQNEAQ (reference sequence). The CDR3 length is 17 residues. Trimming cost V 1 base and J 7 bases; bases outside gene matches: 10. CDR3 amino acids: CASSLEGPGTGLEKLFF. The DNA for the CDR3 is TGTGCCAGCAGCTTAGAGGGGCCAGGGACAGGGCTTGAAAAACTGTTTTTT.

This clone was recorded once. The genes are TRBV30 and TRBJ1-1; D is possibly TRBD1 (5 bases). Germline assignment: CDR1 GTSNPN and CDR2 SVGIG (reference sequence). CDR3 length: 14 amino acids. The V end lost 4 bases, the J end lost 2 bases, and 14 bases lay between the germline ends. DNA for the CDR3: TGTGCCTGGACCGAGGGGACCTTTAACACTGAAGCTTTCTTT. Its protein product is CAWTEGTFNTEAFF.

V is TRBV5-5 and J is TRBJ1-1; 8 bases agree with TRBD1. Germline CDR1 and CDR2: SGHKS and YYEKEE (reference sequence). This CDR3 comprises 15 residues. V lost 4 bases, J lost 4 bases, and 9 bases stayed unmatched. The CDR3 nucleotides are TGTGCCAGCAGCGCAACCCAAACAGGGGGCACTGAAGCTTTCTTT. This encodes CASSATQTGGTEAFF.

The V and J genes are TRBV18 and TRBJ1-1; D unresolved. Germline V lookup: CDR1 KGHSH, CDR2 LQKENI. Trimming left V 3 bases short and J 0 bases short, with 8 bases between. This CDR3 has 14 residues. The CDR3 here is CASSPALMNTEAFF. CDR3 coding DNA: TGTGCCAGCTCACCGGCCCTTATGAACACTGAAGCTTTCTTT. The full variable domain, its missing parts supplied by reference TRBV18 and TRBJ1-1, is NAGVMQNPRHLVRRRGQEARLRCSPMKGHSHVYWYRQLPEEGLKFMVYLQKENIIDESGMPKERFSAEFPKEGPSILRIQQVVRGDSAAYFCASSPALMNTEAFFGQGTRLTVV.

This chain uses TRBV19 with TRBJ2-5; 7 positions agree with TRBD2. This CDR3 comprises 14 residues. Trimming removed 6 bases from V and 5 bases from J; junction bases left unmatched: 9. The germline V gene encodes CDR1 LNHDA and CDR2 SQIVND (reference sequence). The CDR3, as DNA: TGTGCCAGTAGCTCTGGCGGGGGTGGCGAGACCCAGTACTTC. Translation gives CASSSGGGGETQYF.

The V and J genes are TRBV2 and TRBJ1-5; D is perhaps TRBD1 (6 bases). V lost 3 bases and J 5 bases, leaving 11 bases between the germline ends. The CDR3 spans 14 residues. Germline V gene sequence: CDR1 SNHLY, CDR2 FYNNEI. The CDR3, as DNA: TGTGCCAGCAGTGATTATGGGACATATCAGCCCCAGCATTTT. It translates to CASSDYGTYQPQHF.